Listed below are T cell receptor beta chains from one sample, sequenced in a study of lymphopenia after photon versus proton radiotherapy. Profiling relied on immunoSEQ multiplex PCR, and the TCRdb table lists in-frame clones only, not all of them. The repertoire holds 15,000 to 20,000 clones, with roughly 81% as singletons. The sample was peripheral blood, taken from a patient treated with photon-based radiotherapy. The receptors were sampled from a woman in her forties or fifties with pancreatic cancer. Each CDR3 is given with its conserved first and last residue. The order of the fields is V gene, clone size, D gene, J gene, CDR3 protein, CDR3 DNA. D genes are given only for firm matches. The size entry is marked missing in some rows and otherwise reads once, few, many or a size class.

TRBV2,.,.,TRBJ2-4,CASSPNRAEAKNIQYF,TGTGCCAGCAGTCCTAACAGGGCTGAAGCCAAAAACATTCAGTACTTC
TRBV28,.,.,TRBJ1-5,CASSYLAPQHF,TGTGCCAGCAGCTACTTGGCGCCCCAGCATTTT
TRBV30,once,.,TRBJ1-2,CAWSVISNRGTHGYTF,TGTGCCTGGAGTGTAATAAGTAATCGGGGCACCCATGGCTACACCTTC
TRBV11-2,.,TRBD1,TRBJ1-1,CASSPGTGVRHMNTEAFF,TGTGCCAGCAGCCCTGGGACAGGGGTACGGCACATGAACACTGAAGCTTTCTTT
TRBV5-1,.,.,TRBJ2-2,CASSLEAGELFF,TGCGCCAGCAGCTTGGAAGCCGGGGAGCTGTTTTTT
TRBV5-1,.,.,TRBJ1-1,CASSKTDTEAFF,TGCGCCAGCAGCAAGACAGACACTGAAGCTTTCTTT
TRBV27,.,.,TRBJ2-2,CASSSPVGLNTGELFF,TGTGCCAGCAGTTCGCCCGTAGGACTGAACACCGGGGAGCTGTTTTTT
TRBV30,.,TRBD1,TRBJ1-1,CAWKRDRGLMGAFF,TGTGCCTGGAAGAGGGACAGGGGATTAATGGGAGCTTTCTTT
TRBV4-1,.,.,TRBJ2-7,CASSLRDDFYEQYF,TGCGCCAGCAGCCTGCGGGACGACTTCTACGAGCAGTACTTC
TRBV7-9,.,.,TRBJ2-2,CASSYDTGELFF,TGTGCCAGCAGCTACGACACCGGGGAGCTGTTTTTT
TRBV5-3,.,.,TRBJ1-3,CARSKETSRGNTIYF,TGTGCCAGAAGCAAAGAGACATCGCGAGGAAACACCATATATTTT
TRBV27,once,TRBD2,TRBJ2-1,CASSLTLAGPVNEQFF,TGTGCCAGCAGTTTAACACTAGCGGGCCCCGTCAATGAGCAGTTCTTC
TRBV19,.,.,TRBJ2-1,CASTASSYNEQFF,TGTGCCAGTACGGCGAGCTCCTACAATGAGCAGTTCTTC
TRBV28,few,.,TRBJ1-5,CASSFSGAGTNRPQHF,TGTGCCAGCAGTTTTTCAGGGGCCGGGACGAATCGGCCCCAGCATTTT
TRBV6-6,.,TRBD1,TRBJ1-1,CASRSGTANTEAFF,TGTGCCAGCAGGTCCGGGACAGCCAACACTGAAGCTTTCTTT
TRBV13,.,TRBD1,TRBJ1-3,CASSSRDRGHTIYF,TGTGCCAGCAGCTCCCGGGACAGGGGGCACACCATATATTTT
TRBV10-1,.,TRBD2,TRBJ2-2,CASSGGLAGENTGELFF,TGCGCCAGCAGTGGGGGACTAGCGGGAGAGAACACCGGGGAGCTGTTTTTT
TRBV19,.,TRBD1,TRBJ1-5,CASSGQGGAQPQHF,TGTGCCAGTAGCGGACAGGGAGGCGCTCAGCCCCAGCATTTT
TRBV9,once,.,TRBJ2-1,CASSVGVSYNEQFF,TGTGCCAGCAGCGTAGGGGTCTCCTACAATGAGCAGTTCTTC
TRBV30,.,.,TRBJ1-1,CAWSLFRTNTEAFF,TGTGCCTGGAGCCTTTTCAGGACGAACACTGAAGCTTTCTTT